Listed below are T cell receptor beta chains from one sample, sequenced in a study of shared T cell receptors in the human thymus. Libraries were prepared by immunoSEQ multiplex PCR; TCRdb keeps only in-frame clonotypes and omits some of them. The sample holds fewer than 700,000 clones, around 89% seen once. These data also featured in a second study, about human thymus T cells.

What was sequenced was thymocytes. The receptors were sampled from a boy in the first two years of life with a congenital heart defect. The CDR3 runs from the conserved cysteine through the conserved F or W. A D gene is named only where the DNA matches it firmly. Only part of the rows carry a size: once, few, many, or a class if the clone is expanded.

d_call | j_call | clone_size | v_call | cdr3_nt | cdr3_aa
- | TRBJ2-7 | - | TRBV25-1 | TGTGCCAGCAGTATCGAGACAGTGGTAGTAACCTACGAGCAGTACTTC | CASSIETVVVTYEQYF
TRBD2 | TRBJ2-1 | - | TRBV6-1 | TGTGCCAGCAGTGTGACTAGCGGGAGTTACAATGAGCAGTTCTTC | CASSVTSGSYNEQFF
TRBD1 | TRBJ1-5 | - | TRBV19 | TGTGCCAGCACAGGGGAAGGCGGCAATCAGCCCCAGCATTTT | CASTGEGGNQPQHF
- | TRBJ1-2 | - | TRBV20-1 | TGCAGTGTCGGGGGGAACTATGGCTACACCTTC | CSVGGNYGYTF
- | TRBJ2-5 | - | TRBV7-2 | TGTGCCAGCAGCTTAGGGGGGACACAAGAGACCCAGTACTTC | CASSLGGTQETQYF
TRBD2 | TRBJ2-1 | - | TRBV30 | TGTGCCTGGAGTGTAGGGACTAGCGGGAGGCCGGACCCCTACAATGAGCAGTTCTTC | CAWSVGTSGRPDPYNEQFF
- | TRBJ1-1 | - | TRBV7-6 | TGTGCCAGCAGCTCTACGGGACTCCCGAACACTGAAGCTTTCTTT | CASSSTGLPNTEAFF
TRBD2 | TRBJ2-2 | - | TRBV5-6 | TGTGCCAGCAGTTTCCCTAGCGGCCAATACACCGGGGAGCTGTTTTTT | CASSFPSGQYTGELFF
- | TRBJ1-1 | - | TRBV5-6 | TGTGCCAGCAGCTTCCAGCAGGCCATCAACACTGAAGCTTTCTTT | CASSFQQAINTEAFF
- | TRBJ2-7 | once | TRBV5-1 | TGCGCCAGCAGCTTGGGTACAGGATCCCACGAGCAGTACTTC | CASSLGTGSHEQYF
TRBD1 | TRBJ2-2 | - | TRBV28 | TGTGCCAGCAGTCTACCGGGACAGGCTAACACCGGGGAGCTGTTTTTT | CASSLPGQANTGELFF
- | TRBJ1-3 | once | TRBV4-3 | TGCGCCAGCAGCCAAGCCGCCGGCGCGGACACCATATATTTT | CASSQAAGADTIYF
- | TRBJ2-7 | - | TRBV2 | TGTGCCAGCAGTGGGCAGGGTCACTCTTACGAGCAGTACTTC | CASSGQGHSYEQYF
- | TRBJ2-7 | - | TRBV27 | TGTGCCAGCAGGCGATACGAGCAGTACTTC | CASRRYEQYF
- | TRBJ2-1 | - | TRBV5-1 | TGCGCCAGCAGCTTCTCCCCCTACAATGAGCAGTTCTTC | CASSFSPYNEQFF
TRBD2 | TRBJ2-3 | - | TRBV6-1 | TGTGCCAGCAGTGGCCGGGAGGCCTTAGATACGCAGTATTTT | CASSGREALDTQYF
TRBD1 | TRBJ1-3 | - | TRBV6-1 | TGTGCCAGCAGTGCAAGGGTGGACAGGCTTACTGGAAACACCATATATTTT | CASSARVDRLTGNTIYF
TRBD2 | TRBJ2-1 | - | TRBV11-2 | TGTGCCAGCAGCCCCGCCGGGGAAGCGGGGGGGGCCAATGAGCAGTTCTTC | CASSPAGEAGGANEQFF
- | TRBJ2-2 | - | TRBV4-2 | TGTGCCAGCAGCCAGCGCGCGGGTGGACTATCCGAAATTGACCATTCCCGGAACACCGGGGAGCTGTTTTTT | CASSQRAGGLSEIDHSRNTGELFF
- | TRBJ2-5 | - | TRBV2 | TGTGCCAGCAGTGAGAGCGCATCCCTGGGTCACCAAGAGACCCAGTACTTC | CASSESASLGHQETQYF
TRBD1 | TRBJ1-1 | - | TRBV11-2 | TGTGCCAGCAGCCGACGTGACAGGGGGTTTGGGAACACTGAAGCTTTCTTT | CASSRRDRGFGNTEAFF
TRBD2 | TRBJ2-4 | - | TRBV28 | TGTGCCAGCAGTTACGGTAGCGGGGCCAGAAAAAACATTCAGTACTTC | CASSYGSGARKNIQYF
TRBD2 | TRBJ2-4 | - | TRBV15 | TGTGCCACCAGCAGCGGGACTAGCGGAGGCCGTCTAGCCAAAAACATTCAGTACTTC | CATSSGTSGGRLAKNIQYF
- | TRBJ2-7 | - | TRBV7-6 | TGTGCCAGCAGCTTAGTTCACTCGCCAACTACCTACGAGCAGTACTTC | CASSLVHSPTTYEQYF
- | TRBJ1-5 | - | TRBV28 | TGTGCCAGCAGTTTCGATCGGGGGGCGGGAAATCAGCCCCAGCATTTT | CASSFDRGAGNQPQHF
TRBD1 | TRBJ2-3 | - | TRBV11-3 | TGTGCCAGCAGCGCATCAGGGGGCTTGAGCACAGATACGCAGTATTTT | CASSASGGLSTDTQYF
- | TRBJ1-2 | once | TRBV19 | TGTGCCAGTAGTATTACCAGATTCTATGGCTACACCTTC | CASSITRFYGYTF
- | TRBJ2-3 | - | TRBV12-5 | TGTGCTAGTGGTTTGGTGGGAGGAGGCAGGGGGACGACAGATACGCAGTATTTT | CASGLVGGGRGTTDTQYF
- | TRBJ2-5 | - | TRBV4-2 | TGTGCCAGCAGCCAATGGGACCGGGACACCGTTAAGTACTTC | CASSQWDRDTVKYF
TRBD2 | TRBJ2-1 | - | TRBV19 | TGTGCCAGTAGTGCCCAACTAGCGGACTCCTACAATGAGCAGTTCTTC | CASSAQLADSYNEQFF
TRBD1 | TRBJ1-5 | - | TRBV2 | TGTGCCAGCAGTGCCGACAGGGGGCTGTTAAGCAATCAGCCCCAGCATTTT | CASSADRGLLSNQPQHF
- | TRBJ2-7 | few | TRBV12-2 | TGTGCAAGTCGCTTAGCTGTACGGGGGGGCTACGAGCAGTACTTC | CASRLAVRGGYEQYF
TRBD2 | TRBJ2-1 | - | TRBV6-4 | TGTGCCAGCAGTGGCCTAGCGGGAACTAACAATGAGCAGTTCTTC | CASSGLAGTNNEQFF
TRBD1 | TRBJ1-1 | - | TRBV11-3 | TGTGCCAGCAGCTTGGGCCCCGGGACAGTCACGAACACTGAAGCTTTCTTT | CASSLGPGTVTNTEAFF
- | TRBJ1-3 | - | TRBV30 | TGTGCCTGGAGTGTAGGTGGCGGTATCTCTGGAAACACCATATATTTT | CAWSVGGGISGNTIYF
TRBD2 | TRBJ2-3 | - | TRBV6-4 | TGTGCCAGCAGACCTCCAGCGGGACCGGCCCCAGATACGCAGTATTTT | CASRPPAGPAPDTQYF